This T cell receptor beta chain comes out of a study of blood T cell repertoires in COVID-19. For the study at large: Sources were T cells, B-cell-depleted T cells, or PBMCs; the material itself was cDNA or gDNA.

The data were produced by immunoSEQ multiplex PCR, yet TCRdb's version contains in-frame clones alone and is incomplete. The table lists around 400,000 clones, 87% of them singletons. Germline V lookup: CDR1 SNHLY, CDR2 FYNNEI. V was shortened by 6 bases and J by 6 bases, with 19 bases between the two germline ends. The CDR3 runs to 15 residues. The sequencing input was peripheral blood. This clonotype was sampled from a woman aged 60-70 years with COVID-19, enrolled during active disease. This chain uses TRBV2 with TRBJ2-3; TRBD2 is a possible D gene (5 bases). CDR3 sequence: CASSITRTVADTQYF. In nucleotides, the CDR3 is TGTGCCAGCAGCATTACTAGGACGGTGGCCGATACGCAGTATTTT.